These T cell receptor beta chains were read from a single sample in a study of T cells after yellow fever vaccination. TCRdb re-called the 5' RACE reads through MiXCR, storing one row per CDR3 protein. Found here are a few hundred thousand distinct CDR3 sequences, about 7.1% of them singletons; the top ten hold about 0.85%. The sample in question was CD4+ T cells sorted from PBMCs, obtained 15 days after the yellow fever booster vaccination. The source is a man aged 25 to 40 who received the YFV17D yellow fever vaccine. CDR3s include the opening cysteine and the closing phenylalanine or tryptophan. A D gene is named only where the DNA matches it firmly.

D gene: -
V gene: TRBV5-1
CDR3 protein: CASSEQGAETQYF

D gene: -
V gene: TRBV5-8
CDR3 protein: CASIYKGGDGYTF

D gene: -
V gene: TRBV18
CDR3 protein: CASSRSSNTGELFF

D gene: -
V gene: TRBV20-1
CDR3 protein: CSAGQGSGNQPQHF

D gene: -
V gene: TRBV6-4
CDR3 protein: CASSEQGEDEAFF

D gene: TRBD1
V gene: TRBV20-1
CDR3 protein: CCPWGQGKSSGANVLTF

D gene: -
V gene: TRBV5-1
CDR3 protein: CASAGLPTDTQYF

D gene: -
V gene: TRBV5-5
CDR3 protein: CASSLDLLPPRGTEAFF

D gene: TRBD2
V gene: TRBV3-1
CDR3 protein: CASSTGLAGVGQFF

D gene: -
V gene: TRBV6-2/TRBV6-3
CDR3 protein: CASSYSNIGRALF

D gene: -
V gene: TRBV7-8
CDR3 protein: CASSLRDTPVRYYNEQFF

D gene: -
V gene: TRBV12-3/TRBV12-4
CDR3 protein: CASLEGVLNTEAFF

D gene: TRBD2
V gene: TRBV12-3/TRBV12-4
CDR3 protein: CASPFITSGRLGEQFF

D gene: TRBD2
V gene: TRBV7-2
CDR3 protein: CASSLRGRVGYEQYF

D gene: -
V gene: TRBV24-1
CDR3 protein: CATGGENSYEQYF

D gene: -
V gene: TRBV4-2
CDR3 protein: CASSQAGAEETQYF

D gene: -
V gene: TRBV19
CDR3 protein: CASSTSWASYNEQFF

D gene: -
V gene: TRBV5-1
CDR3 protein: CASSLEYHEQFF

D gene: -
V gene: TRBV18
CDR3 protein: CASSTWEGTDTQYF

D gene: TRBD1
V gene: TRBV10-3
CDR3 protein: CAIKSDRGADTQYF

D gene: -
V gene: TRBV7-9
CDR3 protein: CASSLGGAEQYF

D gene: -
V gene: TRBV12-3/TRBV12-4
CDR3 protein: CASSEQKSPGNTIYF

D gene: -
V gene: TRBV5-1
CDR3 protein: CASSLAGGSGTEAFF

D gene: -
V gene: TRBV7-2
CDR3 protein: CASSLAQALRYTF

D gene: TRBD2
V gene: TRBV5-4
CDR3 protein: CASSSGERGSYNEQFF

D gene: -
V gene: TRBV11-3
CDR3 protein: CASSDYYNEQFF

D gene: -
V gene: TRBV6-6
CDR3 protein: CASSVEYEQYF

D gene: TRBD1
V gene: TRBV19
CDR3 protein: CASTFRQGWTEAFF

D gene: TRBD2
V gene: TRBV20-1
CDR3 protein: CSAPLASGNNEQYF

D gene: TRBD2
V gene: TRBV4-3
CDR3 protein: CASSQDPSGGSYNEQFF

D gene: -
V gene: TRBV18
CDR3 protein: CASSPHYDSPLHF

D gene: -
V gene: TRBV5-1
CDR3 protein: CASSSGTVTDTQYF

D gene: -
V gene: TRBV20-1
CDR3 protein: CSARGGQAPGRSEAFF

D gene: -
V gene: TRBV9
CDR3 protein: CASSDREGTDTQYF

D gene: -
V gene: TRBV7-2
CDR3 protein: CASIPPGIQETQYF

D gene: TRBD1
V gene: TRBV5-1
CDR3 protein: CASSKGQRPEETQYF

D gene: TRBD2
V gene: TRBV4-3
CDR3 protein: CASSPVLVAGGEQFF

D gene: -
V gene: TRBV7-9
CDR3 protein: CASSLPRTSSYEQYF

D gene: -
V gene: TRBV20-1
CDR3 protein: CSAGLQYTIYF